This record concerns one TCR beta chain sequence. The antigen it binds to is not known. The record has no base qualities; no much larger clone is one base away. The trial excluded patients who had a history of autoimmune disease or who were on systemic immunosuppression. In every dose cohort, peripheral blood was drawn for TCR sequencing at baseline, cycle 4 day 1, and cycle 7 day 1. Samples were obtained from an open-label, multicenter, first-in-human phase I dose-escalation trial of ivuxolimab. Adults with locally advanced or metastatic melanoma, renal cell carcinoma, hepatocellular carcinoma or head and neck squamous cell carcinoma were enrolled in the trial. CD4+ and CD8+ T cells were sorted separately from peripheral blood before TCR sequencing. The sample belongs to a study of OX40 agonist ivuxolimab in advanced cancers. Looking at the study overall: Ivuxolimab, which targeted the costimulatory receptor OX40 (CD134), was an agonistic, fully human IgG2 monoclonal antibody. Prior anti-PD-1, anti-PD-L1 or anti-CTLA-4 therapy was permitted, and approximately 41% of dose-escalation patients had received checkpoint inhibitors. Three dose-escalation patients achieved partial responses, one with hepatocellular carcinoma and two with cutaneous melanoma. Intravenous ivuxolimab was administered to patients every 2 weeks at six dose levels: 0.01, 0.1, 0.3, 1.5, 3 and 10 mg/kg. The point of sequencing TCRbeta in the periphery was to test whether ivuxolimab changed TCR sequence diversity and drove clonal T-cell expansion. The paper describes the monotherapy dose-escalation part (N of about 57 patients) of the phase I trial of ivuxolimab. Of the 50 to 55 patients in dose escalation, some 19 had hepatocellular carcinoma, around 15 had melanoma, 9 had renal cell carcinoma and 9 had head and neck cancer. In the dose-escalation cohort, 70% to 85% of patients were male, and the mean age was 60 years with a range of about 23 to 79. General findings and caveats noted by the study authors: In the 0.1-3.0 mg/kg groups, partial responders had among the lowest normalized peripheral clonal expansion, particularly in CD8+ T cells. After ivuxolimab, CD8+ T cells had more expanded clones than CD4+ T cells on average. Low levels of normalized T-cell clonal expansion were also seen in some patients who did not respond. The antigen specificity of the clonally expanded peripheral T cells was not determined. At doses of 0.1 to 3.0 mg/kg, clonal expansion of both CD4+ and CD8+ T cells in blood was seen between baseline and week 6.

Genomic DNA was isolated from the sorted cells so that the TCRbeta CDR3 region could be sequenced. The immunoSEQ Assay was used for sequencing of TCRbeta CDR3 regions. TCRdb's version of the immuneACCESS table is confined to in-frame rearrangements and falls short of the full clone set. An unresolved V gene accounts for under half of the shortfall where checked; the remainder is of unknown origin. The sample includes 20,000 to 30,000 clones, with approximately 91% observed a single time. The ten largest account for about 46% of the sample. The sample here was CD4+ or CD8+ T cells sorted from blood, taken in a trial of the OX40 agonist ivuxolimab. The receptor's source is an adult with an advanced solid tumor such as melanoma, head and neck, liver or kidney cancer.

The sequenced DNA is TGTGCCAGCAGTGAGGGACAGGGTAGTTATGAGCAGTTCTTC. The resulting protein is CASSEGQGSYEQFF. This chain is built from TRBV6-4 and TRBJ2-1, and TRBD1 matches 9 of the central bases. From a lookup of the germline V gene, CDR1 and CDR2 are MRHNA and SNTAGT. Including cysteine and phenylalanine, the CDR3 has 14 amino acids. The retained sequence is limited to the CDR3, 42 bases, with the frame set at the first base. Trimming leaves V shorter by 3 bases and J shorter by 8 bases, with the junction holding 5 bases beyond the gene matches.